A single sample gave rise to the 11 T cell receptor beta chains below, sequenced in a study of T cell responses to AZD1222 COVID-19 vaccine. TCRdb's table, derived via immunoSEQ multiplex PCR, lists solely in-frame clones and lacks some. The table has fewer than 200,000 clones, around 87% seen once. The source material was peripheral blood, sampled 28 days after the second AZD1222 dose. These receptors were collected from an adult who received the AZD1222 COVID-19 vaccine.

This clone showed up many times. The V gene is TRBV11-2, the J gene TRBJ1-6; tentatively, D is TRBD1 (5 bases). Germline V gene sequence: CDR1 SGHAT, CDR2 FQNNGV. Trimming took 8 bases from V and 10 from J, leaving 15 bases between them. This CDR3 contains 13 residues. CDR3 bases: TGTGCCAGCGGCAACGAGAGGGACTCACCCCTCCACTTT. Amino acids: CASGNERDSPLHF.

This chain uses TRBV3-1 (or the pseudogene TRBV3-2) with TRBJ2-7, with D hard to call. The CDR3 contains 12 residues. CDR1 and CDR2 (germline): LGHDT, YNNKEL (reference sequence). V was trimmed by 4 bases and J by 5 bases, leaving 9 bases between them. CDR3 bases: TGTGCCAGCAGCCGCGAATTCAACGAGCAGTACTTC. The encoded protein is CASSREFNEQYF.

The chain uses TRBV27 and TRBJ1-1, with 9 bases that match TRBD1. Germline assignment: CDR1 MNHEY and CDR2 SMNVEV (reference sequence). V gave up 7 bases and J gave up 1 base; unmatched junction bases: 10. CDR3 length equals 16 residues. The DNA for the CDR3 is TGTGCCAGCACCGAACTCTACAGGGGGCCGAACACTGAAGCTTTCTTT. Protein: CASTELYRGPNTEAFF.

This chain joins TRBV28 and TRBJ1-5, with D uncertain. The germline CDR1 and CDR2 sequences are MDHEN and SYDVKM. V lost 7 bases and J lost 5, with 15 bases in between. The CDR3 covers 14 residues. In DNA form, the CDR3 reads TGTGCCAGCAAAATTGGCCAGAGGGATCAGCCCCAGCATTTT. This encodes CASKIGQRDQPQHF.

This clone appeared once. This sequence joins TRBV11-2 and TRBJ2-3, with TRBD1 matching 8 bases. The CDR3 length is 15 residues. Losses at the gene ends were 5 bases for V and 1 base for J; bases not matched to a gene: 5. The germline CDR1 and CDR2 sequences are SGHAT and FQNNGV. The CDR3: CASSRKGQGTDTQYF. In nucleotides, the CDR3 is TGTGCCAGCAGCCGCAAGGGACAGGGCACAGATACGCAGTATTTT. Full variable domain (rest looked up from reference TRBV11-2 and TRBJ2-3): EAGVAQSPRYKIIEKRQSVAFWCNPISGHATLYWYQQILGQGPKLLIQFQNNGVVDDSQLPKDRFSAERLKGVDSTLKIQPAKLEDSAVYLCASSRKGQGTDTQYFGPGTRLTVL.

This clone was seen just once. The V call is TRBV7-9, the J call TRBJ2-1; TRBD1 aligns across 7 bases. This CDR3 has 18 residues. The junction had 17 bases not matched to a gene; V was cut back by 5 bases and J by 4 bases. The germline CDR1 and CDR2 sequences are SEHNR and FQNEAQ (reference sequence). CDR3 DNA sequence: TGTGCCAGCAGCGAGGGACAGCGTATAGTCCTCGAATACAATGAGCAGTTCTTC. As protein: CASSEGQRIVLEYNEQFF.

The sample holds a few counts of this clone. The chain links TRBV18 to TRBJ1-4; D may be TRBD1 (6 bases). V gave up 1 base and J gave up 3 bases, with 15 bases separating them. The CDR3 consists of 17 residues. Germline loops: CDR1 KGHSH, CDR2 LQKENI. The CDR3 DNA follows: TGTGCCAGCTCACCACGGGAGCAGGGGTTGTCTAATGAAAAACTGTTTTTT. Amino acids: CASSPREQGLSNEKLFF.

This clone has a handful of counts. CDR3 protein: CASSLKIPGQGAHTEAFF. CDR3 nucleotide sequence: TGTGCCAGCAGCTTAAAAATCCCGGGACAGGGGGCCCACACTGAAGCTTTCTTT. V usage is TRBV7-8 and J usage is TRBJ1-1; 12 bases are shared with TRBD1. CDR1 is SGHVS and CDR2 is FQNEAQ in the germline V gene. V gave up 2 bases and J gave up 3 bases; unmatched junction bases: 10. The CDR3 is 18 residues long.

V usage is TRBV27 and J usage is TRBJ2-1, with D hard to call. CDR3 length: 14 amino acids. Germline CDR1 MNHEY, CDR2 SMNVEV (reference sequence). V was shortened by 0 bases and J by 8 bases, with 11 bases between the two germline ends. The CDR3 DNA follows: TGTGCCAGCAGTTTATCGGTCAGTAGCTATGAGCAGTTCTTC. Translated: CASSLSVSSYEQFF.

This chain uses TRBV29-1 with TRBJ2-7; maybe TRBD2 (6 bases). V was pared by 5 bases and J by 3 bases, with 20 bases between. The CDR3 spans 15 residues. The germline V gene encodes CDR1 SQVTM and CDR2 ANQGSEA. CDR3 loop: CSVFGRTERDYEQYF. Written as DNA, the CDR3 is TGCAGCGTTTTTGGGAGGACGGAGAGAGACTACGAGCAGTACTTC.

The chain recombines TRBV5-6 with TRBJ1-1, with D perhaps TRBD1 (6 bases). Between the trimmed V and J ends, which lost 0 bases and 6 bases, there was a span of 12 bases. The germline V gene has CDR1 SGHDT and CDR2 YYEEEE. This CDR3 contains 14 residues. DNA of the CDR3: TGTGCCAGCAGCTTGGGGACAGTCTACGCTGAAGCTTTCTTT. Translated, it gives CASSLGTVYAEAFF.